This T cell receptor beta chain was profiled in a study of blood T cell repertoires in COVID-19. For the study at large: The cDNA or gDNA used as material had been derived from T cells, B-cell-depleted T cells, or PBMCs.

This CDR3 has 16 amino acids. The germline V gene encodes CDR1 SQVTM and CDR2 ANQGSEA. Trimming at V came to 7 bases and at J to 6 bases, leaving 17 bases not matched to a gene. Under the authors' procedure: Researchers report that nucleated cell counts were estimated from reference gene primer amplification. TCRdb's table, derived via immunoSEQ multiplex PCR, lists solely in-frame clones and lacks some. V, J and clone size derive from that table, while D and trimming were established from the DNA sequence. Of about 140,000 clones in the sample, roughly 82% were seen once. Sample: peripheral blood. The chain carries TRBV29-1 and TRBJ2-2, with TRBD1 matching 7 bases. The sequence came from an elderly man with acute or convalescent COVID-19. CDR3 protein: CSARQGMRRTAGELFF. The CDR3 coding sequence is TGCAGCGCCCGACAGGGAATGAGGAGGACCGCCGGGGAGCTGTTTTTT.